This TCR beta chain is from a study of radiation and T cells in renal cell carcinoma (dated by TCRdb to 2020 to 2022). About the investigation overall: Samples were obtained from a clinical trial, in which 15 Gy stereotactic body radiation therapy was delivered to primary renal cell carcinomas and nephrectomy was performed 4 weeks later. TCR beta sequencing covered around 50 samples in total, comprising about 26 tumors and roughly 27 peripheral blood samples. A total of approximately 3,800,000 unique CDR3 nucleotide sequences, encoding 2.5 million to 3 million unique CDR3 amino acid sequences, were found across all 50 or so samples. Beyond this particular receptor, the publication reports: Effects of radiation dose or scheduling on the TCR repertoire could not be addressed with the single-armed trial design. Top tumor clonotypes rose in blood from baseline to 2 weeks post-radiation, then contracted by 4 weeks, suggesting transient expansion of tumor-resident clones. Because no pretreatment tumor biopsies were available, whether clonotypes were present in the tumor at baseline could not be determined. Dynamics of the blood repertoire were not tracked past 4 weeks after treatment.

In the paper's terms, the time point label means: blood 2 weeks post-SBRT. Per the publication, the treatment or condition label means: 15 Gy SBRT to primary tumor, nephrectomy 4 weeks later. To track tumor-enriched clonotypes, serial peripheral blood was sampled from radiation-treated patients at baseline and at 2 weeks and 4 weeks after SBRT. Every patient had renal cell carcinoma of clear cell pathology. The QIAamp DNA Blood Mini Kit (Qiagen) was used to prepare genomic DNA for TCR sequencing. Samples were included in the analyses only if all quality control checks were passed. TCR beta libraries were generated from genomic DNA with the immunoSEQ kit, following the manufacturer's recommendations. To prepare libraries, a first multiplex PCR with proprietary primers was run, followed by a second PCR that added unique barcodes, and a bead cleanup was done after each round. Each sample batch included a kit-provided positive control reaction and a negative control reaction. The final libraries underwent checking on an Agilent 4200 TapeStation D1000 ScreenTape, volumetric pooling, and quantification by qPCR. Sequencing was performed on an Illumina NextSeq500 with a MidOutput 150-cycle cartridge, and 156 Read1 and 15 Index1 cycles were run with kit custom primers. The pooled library was loaded at approximately 1 pM with an approximately 20% PhiX control spike-in. In the original analysis: The vendor-processed data were analyzed in R, and a clonotype was defined as all T cells that share the same CDR3 nucleotide sequence. In the clone abundance analyses, frequencies were normalized to the 10,000 most abundant clones in each sample. Before analysis, public T cell clones were removed, and these numbered fewer than six per sample on average. Tumor-enriched clonotypes and baseline blood-enriched clonotypes were defined as those with an abundance difference of at least 32-fold between compartments. A beta-binomial differential abundance model was used to identify clonotypes that expanded or contracted between blood time points. The Baroni-Urbani and Buser coefficient was used to measure tumor-blood repertoire similarity, and groups were compared with two-tailed Wilcoxon tests in R. The immuneACCESS repertoire file appears here via TCRdb, limited to in-frame rearrangements. These files lack a portion of the clones; in checked studies, under half of the deficit traces to unresolved V genes, and the cause of the others is not known. V and J calls and clone size are given by that table; D and trimming were obtained from the DNA. For this sample the table gives more than 100,000 clones, of which about 88% were detected only once. 4.5% to 7.5% of the sample is held by the ten biggest clonotypes.

The V end gives up 5 bases and the J end 3 bases, leaving 9 bases in the junction not matched to a gene. CDR1 and CDR2 are drawn from the germline V gene: SGHTA, FQGNSA. The cysteine opens and the phenylalanine closes a CDR3 of 15 amino acids. Of the read, only the CDR3 DNA is kept; its 45 bases are in frame from base 1. On this clone: Its specific antigen is unknown. Qualities for individual bases were not recorded, and no much larger clone is one base off.

The chain is encoded by TRBV7-2 joined to TRBJ1-2; the junction holds 7 bases that match TRBD1. The sample consisted of blood, taken from a patient whose treatment included radiotherapy and nephrectomy. The clonotype originates from a woman aged 70-85 years with renal cell carcinoma. The CDR3 loop reads CASSPRQGSDYGYTF. The DNA is TGTGCCAGCAGCCCAAGACAGGGCTCGGACTATGGCTACACCTTC.